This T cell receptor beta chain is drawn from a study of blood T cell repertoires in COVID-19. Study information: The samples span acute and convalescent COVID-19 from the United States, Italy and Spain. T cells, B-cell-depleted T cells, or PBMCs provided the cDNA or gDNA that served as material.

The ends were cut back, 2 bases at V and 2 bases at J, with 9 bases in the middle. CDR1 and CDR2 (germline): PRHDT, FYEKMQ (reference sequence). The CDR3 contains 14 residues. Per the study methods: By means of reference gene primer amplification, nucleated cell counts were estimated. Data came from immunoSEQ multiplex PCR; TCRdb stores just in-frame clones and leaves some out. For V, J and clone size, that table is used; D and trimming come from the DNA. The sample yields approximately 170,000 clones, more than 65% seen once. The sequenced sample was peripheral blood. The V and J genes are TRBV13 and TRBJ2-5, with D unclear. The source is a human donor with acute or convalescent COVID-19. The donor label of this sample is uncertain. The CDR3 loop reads CASSLRSQQETQYF. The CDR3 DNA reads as TGTGCCAGCAGCTTACGTTCACAGCAAGAGACCCAGTACTTC.